These T cell receptor beta chains were read from a single sample in a study of blood T cells in healthy people across ages. TCRdb ran MiXCR on the 5' RACE reads and lists one entry per CDR3 protein. The sample lists about 630,000 distinct CDR3 sequences, roughly 21% occurring once. Sequenced: blood. The source of these receptors is a man aged 70-80 years in good health. Both conserved end residues are part of each CDR3. A D gene is named only where the DNA matches it firmly. Rows may omit the clone size; those that give it use once, few, many or a size class.

J,D,size,V,CDR3,DNA
TRBJ2-2,NA,NA,TRBV7-6,CASSLATIPGTGELFF,TGTGCCAGCAGCTTAGCCACGATCCCGGGCACCGGGGAGCTGTTTTTT
TRBJ2-1,TRBD2,few,TRBV29-1,CSVEPHLGTSGSPSYNEQFF,TGCAGCGTTGAACCTCATTTGGGGACTAGCGGGAGCCCGTCATACAATGAGCAGTTCTTC
TRBJ2-3,NA,few,TRBV6-5,CASRPDLGAYQPQYF,TGTGCCAGCAGACCCGACTTAGGGGCTTATCAGCCCCAGTATTTT
TRBJ1-6,TRBD1,few,TRBV2,CASSAQGQGYSPLHF,TGTGCCAGCAGTGCCCAGGGACAGGGCTATTCACCCCTCCACTTT
TRBJ2-5,NA,few,TRBV6-1,CASSEFGTYQETQYF,TGTGCCAGCAGTGAATTTGGGACTTATCAAGAGACCCAGTACTTC
TRBJ1-2,TRBD1,many,TRBV28,CASSSRTGRILGGYTF,TGTGCCAGCAGTTCCCGGACAGGTCGAATCCTTGGGGGCTACACCTTC
TRBJ2-7,TRBD2,few,TRBV6-2/TRBV6-3,CASSYSLTSGSYEQYF,TGTGCCAGCAGTTACTCTTTAACTAGCGGCTCCTACGAGCAGTACTTC
TRBJ2-7,TRBD2,NA,TRBV30,CAWTYPGLGSYEQYF,TGTGCCTGGACCTATCCGGGACTAGGCTCCTACGAGCAGTACTTC
TRBJ2-3,NA,once,TRBV19,CASSIGIAVNTDTQYF,TGTGCCAGTAGTATAGGGATAGCTGTGAACACAGATACGCAGTATTTT
TRBJ1-6,NA,NA,TRBV28,CASKVFWNSPLHF,TGTGCCAGCAAGGTTTTCTGGAATTCACCCCTCCACTTT
TRBJ2-1,NA,few,TRBV27,CASSHPPGRNEQFF,TGTGCCAGCAGCCATCCGCCGGGACGCAATGAGCAGTTCTTC
TRBJ2-3,TRBD1,NA,TRBV7-2,CASSSQGVGGTDTQYF,TGTGCCAGCAGCTCTCAGGGGGTAGGGGGCACAGATACGCAGTATTTT
TRBJ2-2,NA,few,TRBV10-3,CAISDSLATGELFF,TGTGCCATCAGTGATAGTTTGGCCACCGGGGAGCTGTTTTTT
TRBJ1-1,TRBD1,NA,TRBV20-1,CSASDRVEAFF,TGCAGTGCTAGCGACAGGGTCGAAGCTTTCTTT
TRBJ1-2,TRBD1,NA,TRBV3-1,CASSQDSGGGYTF,TGTGCCAGCAGCCAAGATTCAGGGGGCGGCTACACCTTC
TRBJ2-2,NA,few,TRBV28,CASSPLLEWYDTGELFF,TGTGCCAGCAGTCCCCTACTAGAGTGGTACGACACCGGGGAGCTGTTTTTT
TRBJ1-1,NA,NA,TRBV4-1,CASSQGGAYTEAFF,TGCGCCAGCAGCCAAGGAGGGGCCTACACTGAAGCTTTCTTT
TRBJ2-7,NA,NA,TRBV5-1,CASSQSQGSYEQYF,TGCGCCAGCAGCCAGTCACAGGGCTCCTACGAGCAGTACTTC
TRBJ2-5,TRBD2,NA,TRBV27,CASSLSLAGEFKTQYF,TGTGCCAGCAGTTTATCGCTAGCGGGAGAATTTAAGACCCAGTACTTC
TRBJ2-3,NA,many,TRBV29-1,CSVKGVNGRQDTQYF,TGCAGCGTTAAGGGGGTTAACGGGAGACAAGATACGCAGTATTTT
TRBJ2-5,TRBD1,NA,TRBV11-1,CASSSRTGNQETQYF,TGTGCCAGCAGCTCGAGGACAGGGAACCAAGAGACCCAGTACTTC
TRBJ2-7,NA,NA,TRBV7-7,CASSLVTSGEQYF,TGTGCTAGCAGCTTAGTGACGTCGGGCGAGCAGTACTTC
TRBJ2-1,NA,many,TRBV5-1,CASRVVLNEQFF,TGCGCCAGCCGGGTAGTGTTAAATGAGCAGTTCTTC
TRBJ2-1,TRBD2,NA,TRBV5-1,CASSLGLAGGGNEQFF,TGCGCCAGCAGCCTGGGACTAGCGGGAGGAGGCAATGAGCAGTTCTTC
TRBJ1-1,NA,NA,TRBV19,CASSIFMGGTEAFF,TGTGCCAGTAGTATATTCATGGGTGGCACTGAAGCTTTCTTT
TRBJ2-1,NA,few,TRBV20-1,CSARKGASSYNEQFF,TGCAGTGCTAGAAAGGGCGCAAGCTCCTACAATGAGCAGTTCTTC
TRBJ2-5,TRBD2,NA,TRBV4-1,CASSQPQGLAGTYEQHF,TGCGCCAGCAGCCAACCTCAGGGGCTAGCGGGAACCTACGAGCAGCACTTC
TRBJ2-2,TRBD1,NA,TRBV24-1,CATAGQGHNTGEQFF,TGTGCCACCGCCGGACAGGGGCATAACACCGGGGAGCAGTTTTTT
TRBJ2-7,TRBD1,NA,TRBV29-1,CSVATGGDEQYF,TGCAGCGTTGCGACAGGGGGCGACGAGCAGTACTTC
TRBJ2-7,NA,NA,TRBV4-1,CASSQDLGFDYEQYF,TGCGCCAGCAGCCAAGATCTAGGTTTTGACTACGAGCAGTACTTC
TRBJ2-5,TRBD1,NA,TRBV7-7,CASSSTGGEETQYF,TGTGCTAGCAGCTCGACAGGGGGCGAAGAGACCCAGTACTTC
TRBJ2-3,TRBD2,few,TRBV3-1,CASSQDTTRIAGGPDTQYF,TGTGCCAGCAGCCAAGATACTACACGGATAGCGGGAGGCCCAGATACGCAGTATTTT
TRBJ2-7,NA,few,TRBV28,CASSTSTGRISSYEQYF,NA
TRBJ2-1,NA,NA,TRBV20-1,CSARDCAGRTPHNEQFF,TGCAGTGCTAGAGATTGTGCGGGGAGAACCCCGCACAATGAGCAGTTCTTC
TRBJ2-1,TRBD2,NA,TRBV10-3,CAISDRRGTNNEQFF,TGTGCCATCAGTGATCGCCGCGGGACTAACAATGAGCAGTTCTTC
TRBJ2-1,NA,NA,TRBV7-3,CASSLRGGTRGEQFF,TGTGCCAGCAGCTTAAGAGGAGGAACTCGGGGTGAGCAGTTCTTC
TRBJ2-3,NA,few,TRBV7-3,CASSTQRSGIDTQYF,TGTGCCAGCAGCACACAGCGGTCGGGCATCGATACGCAGTATTTT
TRBJ2-1,NA,few,TRBV11-3,CASSPQGVGSYNEQFF,TGTGCCAGCAGTCCCCAGGGAGTGGGCTCCTACAATGAGCAGTTCTTC
TRBJ2-1,TRBD2,few,TRBV20-1,CSARPSGNEQFF,TGCAGTGCTAGACCTAGCGGGAATGAGCAGTTCTTC
TRBJ2-7,TRBD1,few,TRBV28,CASSLFSGTGDNEQYF,TGTGCCAGCAGTTTATTTAGTGGGACAGGGGATAACGAGCAGTACTTC
TRBJ1-3,NA,once,TRBV9,CVSSLSGPTTGNTIYF,TGTGTCAGCAGCCTATCCGGACCAACGACTGGAAACACCATATATTTT
TRBJ1-1,NA,NA,TRBV14,CASSQALYTEAFF,TGTGCCAGCAGCCAAGCGCTCTACACTGAAGCTTTCTTT
TRBJ2-1,NA,few,TRBV6-2/TRBV6-3,CASSPAEGQFF,TGTGCCAGCAGCCCGGCTGAGGGGCAGTTCTTC
TRBJ2-5,TRBD1,NA,TRBV5-1,CASSLTGTGEETQYF,TGCGCCAGTAGCTTGACCGGGACAGGGGAAGAGACCCAGTACTTC
TRBJ2-7,TRBD2,NA,TRBV20-1,CSARPNRLASPYEQYF,TGCAGTGCTAGACCAAACCGACTAGCGAGCCCCTACGAGCAGTACTTC
TRBJ1-6,NA,many,TRBV20-1,CSASTLTDNSPLHF,TGCAGTGCTAGTACCCTAACAGATAATTCACCCCTCCACTTT
TRBJ2-5,TRBD2,NA,TRBV5-1,CTSSMGLAGPSQETQYF,TGCACCAGCAGCATGGGACTAGCGGGGCCATCCCAAGAGACCCAGTACTTC
TRBJ2-5,NA,NA,TRBV24-1,CATSEKGRETQYF,TGTGCCACCAGTGAGAAAGGGCGAGAGACCCAGTACTTC
TRBJ1-1,NA,few,TRBV11-2,CASRLTGGLEAFF,TGTGCCAGCAGATTAACGGGGGGACTCGAAGCTTTCTTT
TRBJ2-1,NA,many,TRBV25-1,CASSELDSSYNEQFF,TGTGCCAGCAGTGAACTGGATAGCTCCTACAATGAGCAGTTCTTC
TRBJ1-1,TRBD1,NA,TRBV2,CASTNEGQAAEAFF,TGTGCCAGCACAAATGAGGGACAGGCGGCTGAAGCTTTCTTT
TRBJ2-3,NA,NA,TRBV5-1,CASSSRQDFRSTDTQYF,TGCGCCAGCAGCTCCCGACAGGACTTCCGTAGCACAGATACGCAGTATTTT
TRBJ2-6,TRBD2,few,TRBV28,CASIQRDSGANVLTF,TGTGCCAGCATACAGCGGGACTCTGGGGCCAACGTCCTGACTTTC